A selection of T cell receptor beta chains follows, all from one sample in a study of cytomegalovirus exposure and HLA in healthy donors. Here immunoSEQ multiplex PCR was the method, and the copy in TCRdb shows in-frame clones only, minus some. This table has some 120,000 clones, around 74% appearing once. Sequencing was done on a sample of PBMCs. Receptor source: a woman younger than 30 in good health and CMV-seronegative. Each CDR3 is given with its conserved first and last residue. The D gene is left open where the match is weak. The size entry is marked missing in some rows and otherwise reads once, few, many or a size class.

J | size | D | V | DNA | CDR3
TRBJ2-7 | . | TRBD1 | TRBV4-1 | TGCGCCAGCAGCCACAGACAGGGTCTTAACTACGAGCAGTACTTC | CASSHRQGLNYEQYF
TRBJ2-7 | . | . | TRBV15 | TGTGCCACCAGCAGAGATCCGGTCGGCGAGCAGTACTTC | CATSRDPVGEQYF
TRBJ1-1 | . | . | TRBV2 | TGTGCCAGCATCCAGAGAGGGACTGAAGCTTTCTTT | CASIQRGTEAFF
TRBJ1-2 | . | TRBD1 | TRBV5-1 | TGCGCCAGCAGCTTGGAAGCAGGGGGTAACTATGGCTACACCTTC | CASSLEAGGNYGYTF
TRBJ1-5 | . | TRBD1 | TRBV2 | TGTGCCAGCAAACAGGGGGTTGGCAATCAGCCCCAGCATTTT | CASKQGVGNQPQHF
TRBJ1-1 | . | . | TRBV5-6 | TGTGCCAGCAGTCAACCCCTGAGGAGGGAGGATACCACTGAAGCTTTCTTT | CASSQPLRREDTTEAFF
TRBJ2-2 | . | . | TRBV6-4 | TGTGCCAGCAGTGTGGGTGGGGGCCTGAACACCGGGGAGCTGTTTTTT | CASSVGGGLNTGELFF
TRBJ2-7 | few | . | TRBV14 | TGTGCCAGCAGCCAAGTTCTAGAGGCGCACGAGCAGTACTTC | CASSQVLEAHEQYF
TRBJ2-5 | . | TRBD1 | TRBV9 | TGTGCCAGCAGCTCCCAGACAGGGGGCTTAGAGACCCAGTACTTC | CASSSQTGGLETQYF
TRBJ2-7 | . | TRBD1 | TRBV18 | TGTGCCAGCTCACCGGGGGACAGGGGATACGAGCAGTACTTC | CASSPGDRGYEQYF
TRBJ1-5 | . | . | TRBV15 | TGTGCCACCAGCAGAGAGCAGGGCGGCAATCAGCCCCAGCATTTT | CATSREQGGNQPQHF
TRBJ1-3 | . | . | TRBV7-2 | TGTGCCAGCAGTTACCGACACGCTGGAAACACCATATATTTT | CASSYRHAGNTIYF
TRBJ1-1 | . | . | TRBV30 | TGTGCCTGGAGTTTGGGGGCGAGAGCTTTCTTT | CAWSLGARAFF
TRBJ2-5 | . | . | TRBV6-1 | TGTGCCAGCAGTGAAACACCGGGGAAGGAGGCCCAGTACTTC | CASSETPGKEAQYF
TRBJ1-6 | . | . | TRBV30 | TGTGCTTGGGGACGGGGCTATAATTCACCCCTCCACTTT | CAWGRGYNSPLHF
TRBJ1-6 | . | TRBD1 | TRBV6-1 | TGTGCCAGCAGTGGACAGGGAAGCTCCTATAATTCACCCCTCCACTTT | CASSGQGSSYNSPLHF
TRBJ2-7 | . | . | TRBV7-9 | TGTGCCAGCAGCTCCGCGGCAACCTACGAGCAGTACTTC | CASSSAATYEQYF
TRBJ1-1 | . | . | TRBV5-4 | TGTGCCAGCTCATGGGGGGGGACTGAAGCTTTCTTT | CASSWGGTEAFF
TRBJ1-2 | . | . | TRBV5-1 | TGCGCCAGCACGGAGGGCGCAGGCTACACCTTC | CASTEGAGYTF
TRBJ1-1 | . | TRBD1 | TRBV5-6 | TGTGCCAGCAGGGGCAGGGGGCACTTGAACACTGAAGCTTTCTTT | CASRGRGHLNTEAFF
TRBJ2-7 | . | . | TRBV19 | TGTGCCAGTAGTTGGGACTCCAGGGGGGCCTACGAGCAGTACTTC | CASSWDSRGAYEQYF
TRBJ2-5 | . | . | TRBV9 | TGTGCCAGCAGCGTACAGGGGGAGACCCAGTACTTC | CASSVQGETQYF
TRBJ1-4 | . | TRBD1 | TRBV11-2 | TGTGCCAGCAGCCCACAGGGGAATGAAAAACTGTTTTTT | CASSPQGNEKLFF
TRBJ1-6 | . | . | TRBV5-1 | TGCGCCAGCAGCTCCGAGGGACGGGAGAATTCACCCCTCCACTTT | CASSSEGRENSPLHF
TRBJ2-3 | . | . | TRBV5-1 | TGCGCCAGCAGGGCCGGGAGAGCAGATACGCAGTATTTT | CASRAGRADTQYF
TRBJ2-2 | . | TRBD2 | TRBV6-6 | TGTGCCAGCAGTTACCGGGAGGGTGCCGGGGAGCTGTTTTTT | CASSYREGAGELFF
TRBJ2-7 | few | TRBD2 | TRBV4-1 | TGCGCCAGCAGCCAAGCGGGAGGGCCACCGGAGCAGTACTTC | CASSQAGGPPEQYF
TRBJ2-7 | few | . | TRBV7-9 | TGTTCCAGCAGCCCTGACTATTACGAGCAGTACTTC | CSSSPDYYEQYF
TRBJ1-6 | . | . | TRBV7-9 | TGTGCCAGCAGCTTGCAGGGGCCTTCGGTCCCCCTCCACTTT | CASSLQGPSVPLHF
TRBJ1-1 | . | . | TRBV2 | TGTGCCAGCAGTGACAGGAGGGCTGAAGCTTTCTTT | CASSDRRAEAFF
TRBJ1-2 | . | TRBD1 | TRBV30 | TGTGCCTGGAGTGGACAGGGCCGTGGGTTTTCTCTCCCCACCTATGGCTACACCTTC | CAWSGQGRGFSLPTYGYTF
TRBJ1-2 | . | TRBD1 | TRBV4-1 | TGCGCCAGCAGCCAAAGTGAAGGGACAGGGGGCGGCTATGGCTACACCTTC | CASSQSEGTGGGYGYTF
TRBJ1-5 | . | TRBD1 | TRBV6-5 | TGTGCCAGCAGTTCGGACAGGGGGAGCAATCAGCCCCAGCATTTT | CASSSDRGSNQPQHF
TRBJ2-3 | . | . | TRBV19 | TGTGCCAGTAGTATAGATCCGGTGGGGGGGCGAGATACGCAGTATTTT | CASSIDPVGGRDTQYF
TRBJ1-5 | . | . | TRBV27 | TGTGCCAGCAGTTTTAGCGGCAATCAGCCCCAGCATTTT | CASSFSGNQPQHF
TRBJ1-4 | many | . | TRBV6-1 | TGTGCCAGTAGCCGTGAAAAACTGTTTTTT | CASSREKLFF
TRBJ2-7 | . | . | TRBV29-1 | TGCAGCGTTGACAGCCCGGGTGACCCCTCCTACGAGCAGTACTTC | CSVDSPGDPSYEQYF
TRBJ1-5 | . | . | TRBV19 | TGTGCCAGTAGTAGAAATTCCGGGACAATCAATCAGCCCCAGCATTTT | CASSRNSGTINQPQHF
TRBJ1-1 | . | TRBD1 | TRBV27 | TGTGCCAGCAGTTTATTCTTCACAGGGGTGAACACTGAAGCTTTCTTT | CASSLFFTGVNTEAFF
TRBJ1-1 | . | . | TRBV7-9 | TGTGCCAGCAGCTCAGGGTTACTTCCAACGGTTGAAGCTTTCTTT | CASSSGLLPTVEAFF
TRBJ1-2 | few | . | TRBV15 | TGTGCCACCAGCAGATTTCTCCGGGAAGGAGGCTACACCTTC | CATSRFLREGGYTF
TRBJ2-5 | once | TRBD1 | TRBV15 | TGTGCCACCAGCAGAGATTGGATCGGGACAGGGTTACAAGAGACCCAGTACTTC | CATSRDWIGTGLQETQYF
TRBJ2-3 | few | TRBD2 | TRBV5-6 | TGTGCCAGCAGCTTAGCGGGGCCTGGCACAGATACGCAGTATTTT | CASSLAGPGTDTQYF
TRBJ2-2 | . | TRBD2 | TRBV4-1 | TGCGCCAGCAGCCACCCGGGACTAAACACCGGGGAGCTGTTTTTT | CASSHPGLNTGELFF
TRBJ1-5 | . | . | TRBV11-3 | TGTGCCAGCCCAGGGGTATGTGAGCAGCCCCAGCATTTT | CASPGVCEQPQHF
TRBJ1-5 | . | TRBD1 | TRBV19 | TGTGCCAGTAGTTATCCGGGACAGGGGACCGATCAGCCCCAGCATTTT | CASSYPGQGTDQPQHF
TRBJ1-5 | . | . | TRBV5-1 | TGCGCCAGCAGCGTGACAGGTGACGGTCAGCCCCAGCATTTT | CASSVTGDGQPQHF
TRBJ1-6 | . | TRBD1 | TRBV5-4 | TGTGCCAGCAGGGTCGGACAGGGGAATTCACCCCTCCACTTT | CASRVGQGNSPLHF
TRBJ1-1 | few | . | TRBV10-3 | TGTGCCATCAGTGATTATATTACTGAAGCTTTCTTT | CAISDYITEAFF
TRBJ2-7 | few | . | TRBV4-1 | TGCGCCAGCAGCCAAGCGGGGTCTTTTCCTTCCTCCTACGAGCAGTACTTC | CASSQAGSFPSSYEQYF
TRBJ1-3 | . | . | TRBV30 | TGTGCCTGGAGTGTACAGACAGGTCGGCACTACTCTGGAAACACCATATATTTT | CAWSVQTGRHYSGNTIYF